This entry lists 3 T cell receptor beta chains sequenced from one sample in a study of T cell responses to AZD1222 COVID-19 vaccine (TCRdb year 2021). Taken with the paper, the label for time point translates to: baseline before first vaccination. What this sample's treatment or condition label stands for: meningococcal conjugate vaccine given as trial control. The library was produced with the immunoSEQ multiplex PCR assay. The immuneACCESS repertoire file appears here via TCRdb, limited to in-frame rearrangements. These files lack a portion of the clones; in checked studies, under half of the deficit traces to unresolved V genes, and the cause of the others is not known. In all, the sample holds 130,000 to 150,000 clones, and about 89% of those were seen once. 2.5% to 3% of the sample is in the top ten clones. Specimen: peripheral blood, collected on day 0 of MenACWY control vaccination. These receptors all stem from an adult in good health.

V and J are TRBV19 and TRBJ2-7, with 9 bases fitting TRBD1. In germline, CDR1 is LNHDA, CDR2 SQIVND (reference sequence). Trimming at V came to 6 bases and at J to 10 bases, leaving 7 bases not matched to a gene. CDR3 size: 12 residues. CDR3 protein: CASSRDRESQYF. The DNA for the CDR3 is TGTGCCAGTAGCCGGGACAGGGAAAGTCAGTACTTC. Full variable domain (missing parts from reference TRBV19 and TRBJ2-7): DGGITQSPKYLFRKEGQNVTLSCEQNLNHDAMYWYRQDPGQGLRLIYYSQIVNDFQKGDIAEGYSVSREKKESFPLTVTSAQKNPTAFYLCASSRDRESQYFGPGTRLTVT.

In nucleotides, the CDR3 is TGTGCCAGCAGCTCTTTTCAGGGGGTCACCGGGGAGCTGTTTTTT. This codes for CASSSFQGVTGELFF. The chain couples TRBV5-5 to TRBJ2-2; 7 bases match TRBD1. CDR1 SGHKS and CDR2 YYEKEE come from the germline V gene (reference sequence). The CDR3 sequence is 15 residues long. The junction had 6 bases not matched to a gene; V was cut back by 3 bases and J by 4 bases.

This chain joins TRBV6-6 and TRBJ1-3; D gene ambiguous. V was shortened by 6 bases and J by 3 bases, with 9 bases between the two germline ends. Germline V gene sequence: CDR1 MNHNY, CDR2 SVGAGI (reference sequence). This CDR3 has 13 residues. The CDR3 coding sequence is TGTGCCAGCAGCCCCCCCGGTGGAAACACCATATATTTT. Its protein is CASSPPGGNTIYF.